This TCR beta chain derives from a study of T cells after yellow fever vaccination. Broader study findings: Clones from primary vaccination mostly reappeared after the booster (around 96% CD4, approximately 86% CD8). The secondary response peaked faster, at day 5 versus 15, but was weaker. Overlap between CD4 and CD8 compartments was detected for a small share of clonotypes.

The study made its TCR cDNA through 5'RACE template switching. That step introduced a universal primer site along with UMIs. TCRdb re-called the 5' RACE reads through MiXCR, storing one row per CDR3 protein. The data contain hundreds of thousands of distinct CDR3 sequences, around 4.9% of them seen just once; the ten biggest clones take up 2.5% to 4%. This clonotype was counted ten times or more. Its antigen is not known. The CDR3 length is 15 residues. The germline V and J ends were trimmed by 4 bases and 7 bases, with 13 bases remaining between them. CDR1 and CDR2 (germline): KGHDR, SFDVKD. The TCR was taken from a man aged 18 to 35 who received the YFV17D yellow fever vaccine. The chain uses TRBV24-1 and TRBJ1-6; D is perhaps TRBD1 (5 bases). The sequencing here drew on CD4+ T cells sorted from PBMCs, taken on the day of the yellow fever booster vaccination. The CDR3 is CATSDSGTANSPLHF. As DNA, the CDR3 is TGTGCCACCAGTGACTCCGGGACGGCAAATTCACCCCTCCACTTT.